The rows below give T cell receptor beta chains drawn from one sample of a study of shared clonotypes between healthy human individuals. TCRdb's table, derived via immunoSEQ multiplex PCR, lists solely in-frame clones and lacks some. Of about 2 million clones listed, about 95% are singletons. What was sequenced was naive CD8+ T cells sorted from blood. The receptors originated from a young man in good health. Both conserved end residues are part of each CDR3. The order of the fields is CDR3 protein, V gene, J gene.

CDR3aa: CASSQGGGYGYTF
v_gene: TRBV14
j_gene: TRBJ1-2

CDR3aa: CASSKDSLMNTEAFF
v_gene: TRBV13
j_gene: TRBJ1-1

CDR3aa: CASSQARVEQYF
v_gene: TRBV14
j_gene: TRBJ2-7

CDR3aa: CSASSGGQFF
v_gene: TRBV20-1
j_gene: TRBJ2-1

CDR3aa: CASSQISGQANEQFF
v_gene: TRBV4-3
j_gene: TRBJ2-1

CDR3aa: CAWSNPGTGVLDEQFF
v_gene: TRBV30
j_gene: TRBJ2-1

CDR3aa: CASSPFGADTQYF
v_gene: TRBV7-3
j_gene: TRBJ2-3

CDR3aa: CASSIGTAPLVDEQFF
v_gene: TRBV9
j_gene: TRBJ2-1

CDR3aa: CASSGGEGWAFF
v_gene: TRBV5-6
j_gene: TRBJ1-1

CDR3aa: CASSVDWDDLGEKLFF
v_gene: TRBV9
j_gene: TRBJ1-4

CDR3aa: CASSSVLGHFYEQYF
v_gene: TRBV7-9
j_gene: TRBJ2-7

CDR3aa: CSVFERGEQYF
v_gene: TRBV29-1
j_gene: TRBJ2-7

CDR3aa: CASSHPSGGGLDTQYF
v_gene: TRBV7-6
j_gene: TRBJ2-3

CDR3aa: CASRRYRGATDTQYF
v_gene: TRBV6-5
j_gene: TRBJ2-3

CDR3aa: CASSESGSYEQYF
v_gene: TRBV10-2
j_gene: TRBJ2-7

CDR3aa: CSVAGISYEQYF
v_gene: TRBV29-1
j_gene: TRBJ2-7

CDR3aa: CASSVEQGGSYEQYF
v_gene: TRBV9
j_gene: TRBJ2-7

CDR3aa: CASSQGASGSSYEQYF
v_gene: TRBV4-1
j_gene: TRBJ2-7

CDR3aa: CASSFIPGGGADTQYF
v_gene: TRBV7-9
j_gene: TRBJ2-3

CDR3aa: CASSQDGWHNSGANVLTF
v_gene: TRBV4-3
j_gene: TRBJ2-6

CDR3aa: CASSLVGQPQHF
v_gene: TRBV7-6
j_gene: TRBJ1-5

CDR3aa: CASSVQGEGNYEAFF
v_gene: TRBV7-9
j_gene: TRBJ1-1

CDR3aa: CASRPGNEKLFF
v_gene: TRBV11-2
j_gene: TRBJ1-4

CDR3aa: CAWSVLSSGSGYTF
v_gene: TRBV30
j_gene: TRBJ1-2